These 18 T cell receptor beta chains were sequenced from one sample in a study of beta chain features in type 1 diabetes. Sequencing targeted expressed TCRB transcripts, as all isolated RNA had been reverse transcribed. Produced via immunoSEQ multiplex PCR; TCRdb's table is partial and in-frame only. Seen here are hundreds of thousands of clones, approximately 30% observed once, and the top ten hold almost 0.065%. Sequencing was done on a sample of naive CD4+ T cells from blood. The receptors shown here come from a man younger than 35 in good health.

CDR3 in amino acids: CSGGSGNEQFF. CDR3 DNA: TGCAGTGGCGGGAGCGGTAATGAGCAGTTCTTC. This rearrangement joins TRBV20-1 to TRBJ2-1; TRBD2 agrees at 7 bases. The CDR3 is 11 amino acids. The germline V gene has CDR1 DFQATT and CDR2 SNEGSKA (reference sequence). Germline trimming cut 7 bases from V and 7 bases from J; bases unmatched to any gene: 4.

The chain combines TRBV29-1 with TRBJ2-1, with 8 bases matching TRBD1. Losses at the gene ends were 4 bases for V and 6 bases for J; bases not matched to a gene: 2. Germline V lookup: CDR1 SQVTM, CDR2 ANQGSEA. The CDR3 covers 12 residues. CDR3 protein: CSVVRGRNEQFF. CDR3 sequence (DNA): TGCAGCGTTGTCAGGGGGCGCAATGAGCAGTTCTTC.

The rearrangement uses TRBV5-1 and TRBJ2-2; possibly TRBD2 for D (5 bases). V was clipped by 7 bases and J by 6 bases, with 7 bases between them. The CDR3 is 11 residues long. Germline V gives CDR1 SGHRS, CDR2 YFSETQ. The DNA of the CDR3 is TGCGCCAGCTCCGGGGCCGGGGAGCTGTTTTTT. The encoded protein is CASSGAGELFF.

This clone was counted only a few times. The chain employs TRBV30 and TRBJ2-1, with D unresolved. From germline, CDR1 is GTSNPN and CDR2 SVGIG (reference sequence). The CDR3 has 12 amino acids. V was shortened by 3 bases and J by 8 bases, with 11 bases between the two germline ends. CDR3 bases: TGTGCCTGGAGACGAGGAAGCGATGAGCAGTTCTTC. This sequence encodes CAWRRGSDEQFF.

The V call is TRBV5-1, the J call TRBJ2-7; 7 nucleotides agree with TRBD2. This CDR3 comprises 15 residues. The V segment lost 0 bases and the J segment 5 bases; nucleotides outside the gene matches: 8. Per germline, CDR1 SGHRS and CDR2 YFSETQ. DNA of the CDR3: TGCGCCAGCAGCTTGGAGGGAGGGCCAGATGACGAGCAGTACTTC. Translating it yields CASSLEGGPDDEQYF.

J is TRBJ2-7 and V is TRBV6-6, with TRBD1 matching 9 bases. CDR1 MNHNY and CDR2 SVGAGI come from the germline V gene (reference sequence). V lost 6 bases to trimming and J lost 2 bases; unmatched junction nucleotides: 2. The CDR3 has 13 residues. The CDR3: CASRRQGAYEQYF. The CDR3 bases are TGTGCCAGCAGGAGACAGGGGGCCTACGAGCAGTACTTC.

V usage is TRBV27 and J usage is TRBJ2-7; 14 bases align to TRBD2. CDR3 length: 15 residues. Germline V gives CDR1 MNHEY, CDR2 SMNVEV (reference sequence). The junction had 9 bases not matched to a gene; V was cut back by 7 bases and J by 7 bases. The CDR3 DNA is TGTGCCAGCACCAAGACTAGCGGGAGGGCCGAGGAGCAGTACTTC. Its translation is CASTKTSGRAEEQYF.

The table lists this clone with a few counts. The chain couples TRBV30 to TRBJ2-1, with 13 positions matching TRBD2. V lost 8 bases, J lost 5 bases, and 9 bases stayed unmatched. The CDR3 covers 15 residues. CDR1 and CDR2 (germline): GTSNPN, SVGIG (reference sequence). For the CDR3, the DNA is TGTGCCCGGAACAACGGACTAGCGGGAGACAATGAGCAGTTCTTC. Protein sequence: CARNNGLAGDNEQFF.

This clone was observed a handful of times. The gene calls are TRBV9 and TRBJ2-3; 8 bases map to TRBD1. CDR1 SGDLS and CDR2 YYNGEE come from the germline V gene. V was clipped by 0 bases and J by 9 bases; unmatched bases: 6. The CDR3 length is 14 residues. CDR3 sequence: CASSVAGQGGTQYF. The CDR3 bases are TGTGCCAGCAGCGTAGCTGGACAGGGAGGAACGCAGTATTTT.

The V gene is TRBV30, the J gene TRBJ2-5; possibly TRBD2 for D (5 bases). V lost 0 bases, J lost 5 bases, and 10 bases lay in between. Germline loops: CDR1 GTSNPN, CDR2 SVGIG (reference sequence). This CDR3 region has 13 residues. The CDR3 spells CAWSVRAAETQYF. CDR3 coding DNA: TGTGCCTGGAGTGTACGAGCGGCGGAGACCCAGTACTTC.

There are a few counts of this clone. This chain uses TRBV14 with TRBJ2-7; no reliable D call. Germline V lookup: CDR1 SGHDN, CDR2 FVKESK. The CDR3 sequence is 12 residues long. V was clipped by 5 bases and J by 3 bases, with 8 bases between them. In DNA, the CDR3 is TGTGCCAGCAGCTACGGCGGCTACGAGCAGTACTTC. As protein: CASSYGGYEQYF.

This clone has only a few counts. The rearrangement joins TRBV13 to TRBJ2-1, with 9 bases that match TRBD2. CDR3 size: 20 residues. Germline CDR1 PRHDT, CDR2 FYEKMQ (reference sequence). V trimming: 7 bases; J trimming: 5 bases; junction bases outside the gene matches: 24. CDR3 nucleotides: TGTGCCAGCACCCAACTCCCGCATCGGAAGAGACTAGCGGAGAACAATGAGCAGTTCTTC. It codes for CASTQLPHRKRLAENNEQFF.

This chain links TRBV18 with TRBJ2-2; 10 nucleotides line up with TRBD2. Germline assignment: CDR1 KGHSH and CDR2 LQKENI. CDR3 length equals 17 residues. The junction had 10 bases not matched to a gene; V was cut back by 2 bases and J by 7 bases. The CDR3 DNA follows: TGTGCCAGCTCACCAGCTGCTAGCGGGAGAGTGAACGGGGAGCTGTTTTTT. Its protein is CASSPAASGRVNGELFF.

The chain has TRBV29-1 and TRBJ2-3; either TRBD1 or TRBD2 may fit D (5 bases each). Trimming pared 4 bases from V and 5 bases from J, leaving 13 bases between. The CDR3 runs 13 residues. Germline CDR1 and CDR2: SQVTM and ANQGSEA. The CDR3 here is CSVVRDRGDTQYF. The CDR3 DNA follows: TGCAGCGTTGTTCGGGATAGGGGAGATACGCAGTATTTT.

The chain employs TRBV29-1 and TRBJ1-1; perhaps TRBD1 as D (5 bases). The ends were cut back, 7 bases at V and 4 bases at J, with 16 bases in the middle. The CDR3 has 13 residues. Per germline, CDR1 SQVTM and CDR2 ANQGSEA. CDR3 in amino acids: CSADTGTGTEAFF. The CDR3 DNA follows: TGCAGCGCCGACACCGGTACAGGCACTGAAGCTTTCTTT.

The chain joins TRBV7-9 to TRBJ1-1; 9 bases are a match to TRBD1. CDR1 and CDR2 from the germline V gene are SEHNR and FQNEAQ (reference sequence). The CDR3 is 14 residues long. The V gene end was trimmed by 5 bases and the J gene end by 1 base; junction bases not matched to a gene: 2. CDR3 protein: CASSPGQGNTEAFF. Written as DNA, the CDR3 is TGTGCCAGCAGCCCGGGACAGGGGAACACTGAAGCTTTCTTT.

CDR3 DNA: TGCACCAGCAGCCAAGGGACGGCCGAGGGGAACACCATATATTTT. This codes for CTSSQGTAEGNTIYF. V is TRBV1 and J is TRBJ1-3. TRBV1 has pseudogene status. This CDR3 has 15 amino acids.

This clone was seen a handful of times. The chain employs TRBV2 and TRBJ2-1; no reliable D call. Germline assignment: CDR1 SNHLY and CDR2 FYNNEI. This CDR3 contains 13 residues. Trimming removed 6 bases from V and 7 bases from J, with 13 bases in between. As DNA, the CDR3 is TGTGCCAGCAGACGAAACGCCATGAATGAGCAGTTCTTC. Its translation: CASRRNAMNEQFF.